This TCR beta chain was obtained from a study of CXCR3-negative and CXCR3-positive naive CD8 T cells. The V gene's germline CDR1 is DFQATT and CDR2 SNEGSKA (reference sequence). The CDR3 spans 14 residues. With UMI labels, 5' RACE was used to prepare the TRB cDNA libraries. Using the 5' RACE reads, TCRdb records one entry per CDR3 protein without DNA. The specimen's table records some 130,000 distinct CDR3 sequences. The V call is TRBV20-1, the J call TRBJ1-5. The material sequenced was naive CXCR3- CD8+ T cells from blood. Subset: CD45RO-CCR7+CD27+CD95- naive CD8+ T cells lacking CXCR3 (TNR3-). The receptor comes from a human donor in good health. Some clones in this sample may be carry-over from other donors' samples. CDR3 residues: CSASHWGNNQPQHF.